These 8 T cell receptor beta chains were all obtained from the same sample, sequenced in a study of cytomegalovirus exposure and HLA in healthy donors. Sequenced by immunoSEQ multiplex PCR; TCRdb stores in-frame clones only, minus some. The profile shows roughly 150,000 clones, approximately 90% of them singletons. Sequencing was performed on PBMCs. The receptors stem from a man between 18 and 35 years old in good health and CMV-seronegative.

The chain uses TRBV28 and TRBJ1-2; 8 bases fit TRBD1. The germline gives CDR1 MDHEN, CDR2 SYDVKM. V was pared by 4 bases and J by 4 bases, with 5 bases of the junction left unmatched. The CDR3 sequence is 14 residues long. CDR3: CASSSWTGTYGYTF. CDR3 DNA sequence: TGTGCCAGCAGTTCGTGGACAGGGACCTATGGCTACACCTTC.

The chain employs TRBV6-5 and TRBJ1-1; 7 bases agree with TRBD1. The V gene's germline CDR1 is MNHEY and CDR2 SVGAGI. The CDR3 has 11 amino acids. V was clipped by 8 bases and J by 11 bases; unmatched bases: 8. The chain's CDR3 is CASRSGGEAFF. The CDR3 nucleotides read TGTGCCAGCCGTTCAGGGGGAGAGGCTTTCTTT.

The CDR3 loop is CASATTSGSTDTQYF. The CDR3 bases are TGTGCCAGCGCTACGACTAGCGGGAGTACAGATACGCAGTATTTT. This sequence joins TRBV5-8 and TRBJ2-3; 12 nucleotides match TRBD2. CDR1 and CDR2 from the germline V gene are SGHTS and YDEGEE. The CDR3 is 15 amino acids. With 7 bases clipped from V and 3 bases from J, the junction kept 6 bases outside the gene matches.

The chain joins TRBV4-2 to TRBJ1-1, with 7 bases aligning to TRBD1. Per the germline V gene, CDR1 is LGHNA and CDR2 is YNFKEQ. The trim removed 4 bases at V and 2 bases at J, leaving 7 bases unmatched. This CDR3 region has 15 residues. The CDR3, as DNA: TGTGCCAGCAGCCGAACCGGGACAGAAAACACTGAAGCTTTCTTT. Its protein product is CASSRTGTENTEAFF.

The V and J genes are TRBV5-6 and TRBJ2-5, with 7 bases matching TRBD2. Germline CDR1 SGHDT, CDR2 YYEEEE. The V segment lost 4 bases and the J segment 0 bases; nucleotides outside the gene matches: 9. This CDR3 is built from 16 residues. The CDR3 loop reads CASSPLAEMYQETQYF. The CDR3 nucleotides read TGTGCCAGCAGCCCCCTAGCGGAGATGTACCAAGAGACCCAGTACTTC.

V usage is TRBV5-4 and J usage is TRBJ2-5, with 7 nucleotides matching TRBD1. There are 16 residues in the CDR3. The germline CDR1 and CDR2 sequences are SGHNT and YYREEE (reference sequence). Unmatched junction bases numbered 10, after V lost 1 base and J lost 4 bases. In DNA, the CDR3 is TGTGCCAGCAGCTTGATGACAGGGTCGAGGGGAGAGACCCAGTACTTC. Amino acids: CASSLMTGSRGETQYF.

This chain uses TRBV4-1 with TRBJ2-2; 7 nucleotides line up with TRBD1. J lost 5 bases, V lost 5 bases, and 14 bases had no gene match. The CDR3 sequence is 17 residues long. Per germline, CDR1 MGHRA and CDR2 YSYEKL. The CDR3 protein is CASSTRRTGPQTGELFF. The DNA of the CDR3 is TGCGCCAGCAGCACCCGCCGGACAGGCCCCCAAACCGGGGAGCTGTTTTTT.

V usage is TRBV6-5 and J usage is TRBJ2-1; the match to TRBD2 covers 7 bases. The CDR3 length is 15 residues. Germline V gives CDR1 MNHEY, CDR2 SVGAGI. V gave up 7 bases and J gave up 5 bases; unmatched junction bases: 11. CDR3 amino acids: CASIREAGFHNEQFF. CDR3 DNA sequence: TGTGCCAGCATACGGGAAGCGGGATTTCACAATGAGCAGTTCTTC.